This TCR beta chain was sequenced in a study of blood T cell repertoires in COVID-19. About the research overall: Spain, Italy and the United States supplied samples that represented acute and convalescent COVID-19. The cDNA or gDNA used as material had been derived from T cells, B-cell-depleted T cells, or PBMCs.

Between the trimmed V and J ends, which lost 5 bases and 1 base, there was a span of 8 bases. CDR3 length: 13 residues. As handled by the study authors: Estimation of nucleated cell counts relied on the amplification of reference gene primers. TCRdb keeps only in-frame clones here, not all; method: immunoSEQ multiplex PCR. V and J calls and clone size are copied from that table; D and trimming were computed from the DNA. The sample has roughly 160,000 clones, around 82% seen once; the top ten hold approximately 10%. The genes are TRBV12-3 or TRBV12-4 and TRBJ1-1; D unclear. The source of this sequence is a man in his 70s with active or convalescent COVID-19. The sequenced material came from peripheral blood. The DNA for the CDR3 is TGTGCCAGCAGTCCTCCAGGGAACACTGAAGCTTTCTTT. Amino acids: CASSPPGNTEAFF.